What follows are 27 T cell receptor beta chains derived from one specimen sequenced in a study of blood T cell repertoires in COVID-19. The table came from immunoSEQ multiplex PCR; TCRdb's copy has only in-frame clones and leaves some out. The data contain 200,000 to 250,000 clones, 83% of them singletons. The source material was PBMCs or T cells enriched from blood (not recorded which). These receptors all come from a woman in her 50s who had been exposed to COVID-19.

The genes are TRBV7-8 and TRBJ2-5; possible D gene TRBD2, 5 bases. V was trimmed by 4 bases and J by 3 bases, leaving 9 bases between them. The germline CDR1 and CDR2 sequences are SGHVS and FQNEAQ. The CDR3 is made up of 13 amino acids. The CDR3, as DNA: TGTGCCAGCAGCTCAGGACTTAAAGAGACCCAGTACTTC. It is translated as CASSSGLKETQYF.

This clone has just one count. Mismatch with germline at one junction end may stem from a read error. This chain links TRBV6-5 with TRBJ1-3; 8 nucleotides agree with TRBD1. CDR3 length equals 15 residues. The V gene's germline CDR1 is MNHEY and CDR2 SVGAGI. The CDR3 sequence: CASSLRGRAGNTIYF. The CDR3 nucleotides read TGTGCTAGCAGTCTCAGGGGGCGCGCGGGAAACACCATATATTTT.

This rearrangement joins TRBV27 to TRBJ1-4, with a possible D match to TRBD1 (5 bases). This CDR3 is built from 13 residues. Germline V gene data show CDR1 as MNHEY and CDR2 as SMNVEV (reference sequence). V lost 0 bases and J 12 bases, leaving 11 bases between the germline ends. CDR3 bases: TGTGCCAGCAGTTTATCGGGCAGGGAAGAACTGTTTTTT. Residues: CASSLSGREELFF. Filled out from reference TRBV27 and TRBJ1-4, the complete variable domain reads EAQVTQNPRYLITVTGKKLTVTCSQNMNHEYMSWYRQDPGLGLRQIYYSMNVEVTDKGDVPEGYKVSRKEKRNFPLILESPSPNQTSLYFCASSLSGREELFFGSGTQLSVL.

The chain joins TRBV6-5 to TRBJ1-5, with 7 bases matching TRBD1. CDR1 is MNHEY and CDR2 is SVGAGI in the germline V gene. This CDR3 contains 15 residues. Losses at the gene ends were 4 bases for V and 3 bases for J; bases not matched to a gene: 6. CDR3 DNA: TGTGCCAGCAGTTCAAGACAGGGCCTCAATCAGCCCCAGCATTTT. This sequence encodes CASSSRQGLNQPQHF.

The chain employs TRBV19 and TRBJ2-2, with D hard to call. The CDR3 consists of 13 residues. Per the germline V gene, CDR1 is LNHDA and CDR2 is SQIVND (reference sequence). V lost 1 base and J lost 3, with 3 bases in between. In DNA form, the CDR3 reads TGTGCCAGTAGTATAGGCGACACCGGGGAGCTGTTTTTT. It yields the protein CASSIGDTGELFF.

The rearrangement uses TRBV10-3 and TRBJ1-2; 7 nucleotides line up with TRBD1. The CDR3 runs 13 residues. V was clipped by 7 bases and J by 6 bases; unmatched bases: 8. CDR1 and CDR2 (germline): ENHRY, SYGVKD. CDR3 amino acids: CAITTGQKDGYTF. CDR3 sequence (DNA): TGTGCCATCACTACGGGACAGAAGGATGGCTACACCTTC.

This rearrangement joins TRBV2 to TRBJ1-1, with D hard to call. The germline V and J ends were trimmed by 11 bases and 5 bases, with 21 bases remaining between them. Germline assignment: CDR1 SNHLY and CDR2 FYNNEI. The CDR3 spans 14 residues. CDR3: CACKKEPRETEAFF. In nucleotides, the CDR3 is TGTGCCTGCAAAAAGGAGCCGAGAGAGACTGAAGCTTTCTTT.

The chain employs TRBV6-5 and TRBJ2-1; D might be TRBD2 (5 bases). Germline values: CDR1 MNHEY, CDR2 SVGAGI. The CDR3 runs to 15 residues. V lost 6 bases to trimming and J lost 0 bases, with 12 bases between them. The CDR3 reads CASRHSLGSYNEQFF. Written as DNA, the CDR3 is TGTGCCAGCAGACACTCACTAGGCTCCTACAATGAGCAGTTCTTC.

V is TRBV12-3 or TRBV12-4 and J is TRBJ1-3; D gene uncertain. Deletions cut 6 bases from V and 8 bases from J, with 14 bases between. The CDR3 loop spans 13 amino acids. The CDR3 loop is CASSWTTVDTIYF. CDR3 DNA sequence: TGTGCCAGCAGCTGGACTACTGTTGACACCATATATTTT.

Worth noting for this clone: The sample carries other DNA sequences with the same CDR3. This chain uses TRBV5-1 with TRBJ2-5; weak D call: TRBD2 (6 bases). V gave up 0 bases and J gave up 4 bases, with 10 bases separating them. From germline, CDR1 is SGHRS and CDR2 YFSETQ. The CDR3 spans 14 residues. The CDR3 loop reads CASSLGSGLETQYF. CDR3 bases: TGCGCCAGCAGCTTGGGGAGCGGGTTAGAGACCCAGTACTTC.

The chain's CDR3 is CAISTRQEISYEQYF. DNA of the CDR3: TGTGCCATCAGCACCCGACAGGAGATTTCCTACGAGCAGTACTTC. The gene calls are TRBV10-3 and TRBJ2-7; perhaps TRBD1 as D (6 bases). This CDR3 comprises 15 residues. CDR1 and CDR2 from the germline V gene are ENHRY and SYGVKD. The V end lost 6 bases, the J end lost 1 base, and 16 bases lay between the germline ends.

The chain couples TRBV18 to TRBJ2-5; TRBD2 matches 11 bases. The germline V gene has CDR1 KGHSH and CDR2 LQKENI. This CDR3 spans 14 amino acids. V trimming: 11 bases; J trimming: 1 base; junction bases outside the gene matches: 6. The DNA of the CDR3 is TGTGCCGGGCCACTAGCGGGGGCCCAAGAGACCCAGTACTTC. This translates into CAGPLAGAQETQYF.

The rearrangement uses TRBV2 and TRBJ1-6; 7 bases match TRBD1. This CDR3 has 14 residues. Unmatched junction bases numbered 7, after V lost 6 bases and J lost 8 bases. From germline, CDR1 is SNHLY and CDR2 FYNNEI. CDR3 loop: CASRGDSSDSPLHF. CDR3 in DNA: TGTGCCAGCAGGGGGGACAGTTCGGATTCACCCCTCCACTTT.

The rearrangement uses TRBV7-2 and TRBJ2-7; tentatively, D is TRBD2 (6 bases). Germline CDR1 reads SGHTA; CDR2 reads FQGNSA. The V and J ends lost 1 base and 7 bases respectively, with 14 bases between them. This CDR3 spans 14 amino acids. DNA for the CDR3: TGTGCCAGCAGCTTAGTGGGGGGTTTGGGAGAGCAGTACTTC. Translation: CASSLVGGLGEQYF.

The chain employs TRBV6-5 and TRBJ1-1, with D possibly matching TRBD1 (6 bases). Trimming removed 5 bases at V and 4 bases at J, with 14 bases between. Germline V CDR1 and CDR2: MNHEY, SVGAGI. The CDR3 extends over 14 amino acids. The CDR3 reads CASSIKTGGTEAFF. The CDR3 coding sequence is TGTGCCAGCAGTATAAAGACAGGAGGCACTGAAGCTTTCTTT.

This chain connects TRBV12-5 to TRBJ1-2, with 9 bases lining up with TRBD1. The length of the CDR3 is 14 residues. Trimming at V came to 6 bases and at J to 4 bases, leaving 6 bases not matched to a gene. Germline CDR1 LGHNT, CDR2 FRNRAP. The CDR3 DNA follows: TGTGCTAGTGGCCGACAGGGGGTTCTCTATGGCTACACCTTC. It codes for CASGRQGVLYGYTF.

This sequence joins TRBV27 and TRBJ1-2; 8 positions agree with TRBD1. The ends lost 6 bases at V and 5 bases at J; junction bases unmatched: 5. The germline V gene has CDR1 MNHEY and CDR2 SMNVEV (reference sequence). The CDR3 consists of 13 residues. CDR3 sequence: CASRGQGGYGYTF. The DNA for the CDR3 is TGTGCCAGCAGAGGACAGGGAGGTTATGGCTACACCTTC.

The chain carries TRBV29-1 and TRBJ2-7, with D perhaps TRBD2 (5 bases). Trimming took off 4 bases at V and 6 bases at J, with 16 bases between the two ends. The CDR3 is made up of 13 amino acids. Per the germline V gene, CDR1 is SQVTM and CDR2 is ANQGSEA. This CDR3 is CSVVVLAQGEQYF. CDR3 in DNA: TGCAGCGTTGTGGTCCTAGCCCAAGGCGAGCAGTACTTC.

The chain has TRBV5-1 and TRBJ1-5; D unclear. The CDR3 loop spans 13 amino acids. Germline V gene lookup returns CDR1 SGHRS and CDR2 YFSETQ. V was shortened by 1 base and J by 4 bases, with 6 bases between the two germline ends. The DNA for the CDR3 is TGCGCCAGCAGCTTGAGAGGGAATCAGCCCCAGCATTTT. Its translation: CASSLRGNQPQHF.

V is TRBV15 and J is TRBJ1-1; D gene uncertain. Germline V lookup: CDR1 LNHNV, CDR2 YYDKDF (reference sequence). V was shortened by 0 bases and J by 1 base, with 9 bases between the two germline ends. The CDR3 has 15 residues. The CDR3 reads CATSRDGRPNTEAFF. CDR3 in DNA: TGTGCCACCAGCAGAGATGGGAGGCCGAACACTGAAGCTTTCTTT.

The chain employs TRBV2 and TRBJ2-5; possibly TRBD2 for D (6 bases). Trimming took 4 bases from V and 5 from J, leaving 17 bases between them. CDR1 and CDR2 (germline): SNHLY, FYNNEI. CDR3 length: 15 amino acids. Here the CDR3 DNA reads TGTGCCAGCAGTGGGAGCGGGTCCTATGGCGAGACCCAGTACTTC. This codes for CASSGSGSYGETQYF.

This clone was seen a few times. The chain joins TRBV3-1 (or the pseudogene TRBV3-2) to TRBJ1-1, with 7 positions matching TRBD1. V lost 4 bases to trimming and J lost 1 base; unmatched junction nucleotides: 6. The CDR3 consists of 15 residues. From germline, CDR1 is LGHDT and CDR2 YNNKEL (reference sequence). The CDR3 DNA follows: TGTGCCAGCAGCCGAAACAGGGGTCCGAACACTGAAGCTTTCTTT. Amino acid sequence: CASSRNRGPNTEAFF.

The rearrangement joins TRBV7-2 to TRBJ2-7; TRBD2 agrees at 7 bases. The CDR3 runs 15 residues. The ends lost 6 bases at V and 2 bases at J; junction bases unmatched: 10. Germline-derived CDR1 and CDR2 are SGHTA and FQGNSA. In DNA, the CDR3 is TGTGCCAGCAGTCCACGACGGGGGGTCCCCTACGAGCAGTACTTC. This translates into CASSPRRGVPYEQYF.

V usage is TRBV7-9 and J usage is TRBJ2-2; 9 nucleotides agree with TRBD1. Unmatched junction bases numbered 8, after V lost 6 bases and J lost 6 bases. This CDR3 is 15 amino acids long. Germline V gives CDR1 SEHNR, CDR2 FQNEAQ (reference sequence). The CDR3 spells CASRNYRGRAGELFF. CDR3 coding DNA: TGTGCCAGCAGGAACTACAGGGGGCGGGCCGGGGAGCTGTTTTTT.

The V call is TRBV5-5, the J call TRBJ2-7; D might be TRBD1 (5 bases). The V end was cut by 4 bases, the J end by 3 bases, with 17 bases between. Germline V gives CDR1 SGHKS, CDR2 YYEKEE (reference sequence). This CDR3 is 15 amino acids long. The CDR3 protein is CASSVYGQGVYEQYF. The CDR3, as DNA: TGTGCCAGCAGCGTCTATGGGCAGGGTGTCTACGAGCAGTACTTC.

The chain uses TRBV2 and TRBJ2-2; the match to TRBD1 covers 7 bases. V gave up 7 bases and J gave up 1 base; unmatched junction bases: 3. CDR1 and CDR2 from the germline V gene are SNHLY and FYNNEI. The CDR3 covers 14 residues. CDR3 nucleotide sequence: TGTGCCAGCATGAGGGGGCGGAACACCGGGGAGCTGTTTTTT. This translates into CASMRGRNTGELFF.

V gene TRBV20-1 combines with J gene TRBJ2-7, with a tentative D call TRBD2 (5 bases). CDR1 DFQATT and CDR2 SNEGSKA come from the germline V gene (reference sequence). Trimming removed 3 bases at V and 2 bases at J, with 23 bases between. This CDR3 comprises 17 residues. CDR3 sequence reads: CSASSTVAFLGTYEQYF. The CDR3 DNA sequence: TGCAGTGCTAGTTCCACCGTAGCGTTCCTCGGGACCTACGAGCAGTACTTC.